This section outlines one T cell receptor (beta chain) sequence together with its context. Its antigen is unknown. This entry belongs to a study of cytomegalovirus exposure and HLA in healthy donors. PCR employed 60 Vbeta and 13 Jbeta primers. The protocol was immunoSEQ multiplex PCR, while the TCRdb copy is restricted to in-frame clones and leaves out a portion. The sample carries fewer than 200,000 clones, 80% recorded once. Germline lookup yields CDR1 LGHNA and CDR2 YSLEER. Trimming at V came to 7 bases and at J to 4 bases, leaving 15 bases not matched to a gene. The CDR3 runs 17 residues. Study-level results: Later analysis demonstrated an association between a missense DCLRE1C variant and TCR beta V- and J-gene trimming.

The receptor was derived from a woman between 45 and 65 years old in good health and CMV-seropositive. The sample comprised PBMCs. The rearrangement uses TRBV4-3 and TRBJ1-4, with TRBD1 matching 7 bases. Written as DNA, the CDR3 is TGCGCCAGCACCCTAAACCCGGGACAGTTCAGTAATGAAAAACTGTTTTTT. Its protein is CASTLNPGQFSNEKLFF.